This section outlines one TCR beta chain sequence together with its context. The antigen remains unidentified. This entry comes from a study of T cells after yellow fever vaccination. The study, taken as a whole, reports: CD4 and CD8 compartments shared a small share of clonotypes, likely from convergent recombination.

CDR1 SGHTA and CDR2 FQGTGA come from the germline V gene. The junction had 11 bases not matched to a gene; V was cut back by 5 bases and J by 7 bases. This CDR3 spans 16 amino acids. TCRdb ran MiXCR on the 5' RACE reads and lists one entry per CDR3 protein. The sample lists 250,000 to 350,000 distinct CDR3 sequences, around 7.3% seen once, with 18% in the top ten. This TCR was recovered from a man between 18 and 35 years old who received the YFV17D yellow fever vaccine. Sequenced material: PBMCs, taken about 41 days after the first yellow fever vaccination. This chain links TRBV7-3 with TRBJ2-2, with 9 bases aligning to TRBD1. The CDR3 DNA sequence: TGTGCCAGCAGCCCCGCCGGGACAGGGCACGGCGGGGAGCTGTTTTTT. Translating it yields CASSPAGTGHGGELFF.